This T cell receptor beta chain was captured by sequencing in a study of T cell responses to AZD1222 COVID-19 vaccine. V was pared by 4 bases and J by 6 bases, with 8 bases of the junction left unmatched. Germline V gene sequence: CDR1 MGHRA, CDR2 YSYEKL. The CDR3 covers 16 residues. Clones were sequenced by immunoSEQ multiplex PCR, and TCRdb holds only the in-frame ones, with some missing. The sample carries 140,000 or so clones, approximately 90% recorded once. The source material was peripheral blood, sampled on day 0 of AZD1222 vaccination. The TCR comes from an adult in good health. The V call is TRBV4-1, the J call TRBJ2-3; 12 nucleotides align to TRBD2. The chain's CDR3 is CASSPRRLAGVDTQYF. In DNA form, the CDR3 reads TGCGCCAGCAGCCCCCGGCGACTAGCGGGAGTGGATACGCAGTATTTT.